This T cell receptor (beta chain) is from a study of cytomegalovirus exposure and HLA in healthy donors. About this clone itself: Its matching antigen is unknown.

The germline V gene has CDR1 SGHRS and CDR2 YFSETQ. CDR3 size: 15 residues. V was cut by 0 bases and J by 9 bases, with 13 bases left in between. Overall study results and limits: Prediction of most subjects' HLA-A and HLA-B alleles by TCR beta sequences was reportedly accurate. For most TCR beta V segments, an earlier analysis put the productive rate at about 90% or about 30% of the time. The study had only CMV serostatus as immune exposure information.

In the PCR, 60 Vbeta and 13 Jbeta primers were used. Sequencing was performed with immunoSEQ multiplex PCR; in TCRdb, only in-frame clones are kept and a portion is missing. The data show some 150,000 clones, around 83% seen once. All donors participated as healthy donors of bone marrow. The chain has TRBV5-1 and TRBJ1-6; D is perhaps TRBD1 (6 bases). Sample: PBMCs. The receptor was derived from a woman between 18 and 30 years old in good health and CMV-seronegative. Here the CDR3 reads CASSLETGKGSPLHF. In DNA form, the CDR3 reads TGCGCCAGCAGCTTGGAAACAGGGAAGGGTTCACCCCTCCACTTT.